Sequencing of this T cell receptor beta chain was carried out in a study of blood T cell repertoires in COVID-19. Study context: Sites in the United States, Italy and Spain provided acute and convalescent COVID-19 samples.

In the authors' methods: Estimation of nucleated cell counts was performed using reference gene primer amplification. The method was immunoSEQ multiplex PCR; TCRdb's version includes in-frame clones alone and lacks a portion of them. The V and J calls and the clone size are those of that table, but D and trimming were determined from the DNA. The table records roughly 120,000 clones, 75% to 90% of them present only once. Trimming pared 0 bases from V and 1 base from J, leaving 12 bases between. The CDR3 is made up of 16 amino acids. Germline assignment: CDR1 SNHLY and CDR2 FYNNEI. This rearrangement joins TRBV2 to TRBJ1-2, with D possibly matching TRBD1 (6 bases). The sample comprised peripheral blood. This clonotype originated in a man aged 25 to 40 with acute or convalescent COVID-19. CDR3 DNA: TGTGCCAGCAGTGAAGCGAAGGGCAGGGGTAACTATGGCTACACCTTC. This codes for CASSEAKGRGNYGYTF.